The table lists the clone carrying this T cell receptor beta chain with a few counts. This sample was included in a study of shared clonotypes between healthy human individuals. V dropped 5 bases and J dropped 2 bases, with 24 bases sitting between them. The CDR3 runs 18 residues. From germline, CDR1 is MDHEN and CDR2 SYDVKM. The investigators split CD4+ cells into a CD45RA+ naive subset and a CD45RA-negative memory subset. Genomic DNA belonging to each subset was distributed in equal measure over several immunoSEQ plates. Using immunoSEQ multiplex PCR, the repertoire was profiled, and TCRdb retains in-frame clones only, with some absent. The table lists over 850,000 clones, 75% to 85% of them singletons.

Sample: memory CD4+ T cells from PBMCs. Subset noted: CD45RA-negative fraction. The chain links TRBV28 to TRBJ2-5, with D possibly TRBD2 on 7 matching bases. This TCR was sampled from a young man in good health. Some clones in this sample may be carry-over from other donors' samples. Here the CDR3 reads CASSRTWGGTRGQETQYF. The CDR3 DNA sequence: TGTGCCAGCAGTCGGACCTGGGGAGGGACACGCGGGCAAGAGACCCAGTACTTC.